One T cell receptor (beta chain) is described in this entry. This clonotype was detected a few times. Its antigen specificity is not known. No base quality values were provided; no much bigger clone lies one nucleotide off. The library was made by RT-PCR. This sample was sequenced with an Illumina MiSeq. TCRdb ran its own pipeline on the public reads, namely fastp trimming at Q25 and MiXCR clone calling, and kept in-frame beta chains. Rows are combined by CDR3 protein, so each entry shows the most common genes and DNA. This sample has 650,000 to 800,000 distinct CDR3 sequences in its table, and 14% of those were observed once. The ten largest clones take up 3.6% of the sample. The entry originates in a study (TCRdb year 2016). CDR1 and CDR2, per the germline V gene, are SGHTA and FQGNSA. V loses 5 bases, J loses 0 bases, and the germline ends lie 11 bases apart. Measured from the cysteine to the phenylalanine, the CDR3 is 16 residues long. Here the CDR3 DNA is all that survives: 48 bases in frame from base 1.

Sequencing used memory CD4+ T cells from blood. The chain joins TRBV7-2 to TRBJ2-6; the D segment could be TRBD1, given 6 matching bases. The receptor was isolated from a female donor in good health, serving as a healthy control. The DNA sequence is TGTGCCAGCAGCATACGACAGGTCTCTGGGGCCAACGTCCTGACTTTC. Its translation is CASSIRQVSGANVLTF.